The T cell receptor (beta chain) described here comes from a study of T-cell reconstitution after alpha-beta-depleted transplantation in children (dated by TCRdb to about 2016). With regard to the full study: T-cell immune reconstitution after TCRalphabeta/CD19-depleted allogeneic hematopoietic cell transplantation in children was quantitatively tracked in the study by means of TCR repertoire profiling.

To prepare the library, PCR was applied. The sequencer was an Illumina HiSeq 2500. TCR libraries were prepared with molecular barcoding, using unique molecular identifiers to normalize TCRbeta repertoire quantification. Through fastp at Q25 and MiXCR, TCRdb rebuilt clones from the public reads, retaining in-frame beta chains. Identical CDR3 proteins give one entry, which carries the most common genes and DNA. Counted in this sample were 200,000 to 250,000 distinct CDR3 sequences; approximately 10% of them appeared once. The ten largest clonotypes hold around 6% of the sample. To note about this clonotype: Its binding antigen is unknown. The input lacks base qualities; no much larger clone sits a single base away.

From a lookup of the germline V gene (reference sequence), CDR1 and CDR2 are SEHNR and FQNEAQ. The CDR3 measures 13 amino acids from cysteine to phenylalanine. Solely the CDR3 DNA is kept, with 39 bases framed from the first base. V sheds 2 bases and J sheds 8 bases, leaving 12 bases between their ends. The sequencing here drew on PBMCs from the stem cell graft donor, taken from the stem cell graft. This receptor was taken from a human donor who donated a stem cell graft to a child with acute lymphoblastic leukemia. The V gene is TRBV7-9 and the J gene is TRBJ1-1; possibly the D gene is TRBD1, per 6 matching bases. This receptor has the CDR3 CASSLSEQGEAFF. The DNA sequence is TGTGCCAGCAGCTTATCCGAACAGGGAGAAGCTTTCTTT.